One sample yielded the 4 T cell receptor beta chains listed below, sequenced in a study of blood T cell repertoires in COVID-19. TCRdb keeps only in-frame clones here, not all; method: immunoSEQ multiplex PCR. The data show about 180,000 clones, 80% to 90% seen once. Sequencing input: peripheral blood. The receptors derive from a man aged 45-60 years with active or convalescent COVID-19.

The J gene is TRBJ1-4, the V gene TRBV6-5; D is unclear. Germline CDR1 reads MNHEY; CDR2 reads SVGAGI. V shed 5 bases and J shed 2 bases, with 9 bases lying between them. This CDR3 is 14 amino acids long. The CDR3 here is CASSPGLTNEKLFF. The CDR3 DNA reads TGTGCCAGCAGTCCCGGGTTGACTAATGAAAAACTGTTTTTT.

The chain uses TRBV5-1 and TRBJ2-2; D may be TRBD1 (6 bases). The CDR3 is 15 residues long. V lost 1 base and J lost 2, with 9 bases in between. The germline CDR1 and CDR2 sequences are SGHRS and YFSETQ. As DNA, the CDR3 is TGCGCCAGCAGCTTGACAGGGAAAAACACCGGGGAGCTGTTTTTT. Its protein product is CASSLTGKNTGELFF.

This clone was detected a few times. This chain connects TRBV4-2 to TRBJ2-7; 9 positions match TRBD1. Trimming took 0 bases from V and 4 from J; bases not matched to a gene: 7. CDR1 is LGHNA and CDR2 is YNFKEQ in the germline V gene. The CDR3 has 16 amino acids. CDR3 residues: CASSQDVGQGIYEQYF. As DNA, the CDR3 is TGTGCCAGCAGCCAAGATGTAGGACAGGGGATATACGAGCAGTACTTC.

The chain is built from TRBV29-1 and TRBJ2-1, with D unclear. The CDR3 loop spans 9 amino acids. The V and J ends lost 3 bases and 9 bases respectively, with 3 bases between them. Per the germline V gene, CDR1 is SQVTM and CDR2 is ANQGSEA. CDR3 DNA sequence: TGCAGCGTTGAGCGTGAGCAGTTCTTC. Amino acid sequence: CSVEREQFF.